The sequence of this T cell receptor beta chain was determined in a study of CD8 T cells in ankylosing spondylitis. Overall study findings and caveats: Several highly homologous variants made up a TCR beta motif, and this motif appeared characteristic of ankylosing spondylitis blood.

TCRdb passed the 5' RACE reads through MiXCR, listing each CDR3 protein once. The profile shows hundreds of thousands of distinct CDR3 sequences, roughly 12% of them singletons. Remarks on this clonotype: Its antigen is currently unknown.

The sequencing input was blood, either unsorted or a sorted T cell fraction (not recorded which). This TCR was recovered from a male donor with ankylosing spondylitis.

The CDR3 DNA reads TGTGCCAGCAGTTACTCGGGACGAACCTACAATGAGCAGTTCTTC. This gives the protein CASSYSGRTYNEQFF. This chain uses TRBV6-2 or TRBV6-3 with TRBJ2-1; D may correspond to TRBD1 or TRBD2 (5 bases each). The CDR3 is 15 residues long. Trimming pared 0 bases from V and 2 bases from J, leaving 8 bases between. CDR1 is MNHEY and CDR2 is SVGEGT in the germline V gene.